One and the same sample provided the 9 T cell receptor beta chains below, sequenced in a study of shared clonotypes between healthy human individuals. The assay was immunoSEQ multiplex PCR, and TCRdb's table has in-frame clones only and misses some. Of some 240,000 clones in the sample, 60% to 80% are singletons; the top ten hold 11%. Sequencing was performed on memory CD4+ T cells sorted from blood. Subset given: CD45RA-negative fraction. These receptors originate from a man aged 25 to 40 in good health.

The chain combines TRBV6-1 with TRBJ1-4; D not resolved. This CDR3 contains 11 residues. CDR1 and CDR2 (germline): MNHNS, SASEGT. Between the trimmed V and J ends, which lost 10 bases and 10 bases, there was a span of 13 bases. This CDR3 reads CATHQNGKLFF. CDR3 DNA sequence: TGTGCCACCCACCAAAACGGAAAACTGTTTTTT.

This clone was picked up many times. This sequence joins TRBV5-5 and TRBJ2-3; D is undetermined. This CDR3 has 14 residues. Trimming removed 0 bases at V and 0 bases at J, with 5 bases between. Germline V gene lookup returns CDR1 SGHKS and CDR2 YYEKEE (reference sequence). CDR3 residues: CASSLAPSTDTQYF. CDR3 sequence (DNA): TGTGCCAGCAGCTTGGCCCCAAGCACAGATACGCAGTATTTT.

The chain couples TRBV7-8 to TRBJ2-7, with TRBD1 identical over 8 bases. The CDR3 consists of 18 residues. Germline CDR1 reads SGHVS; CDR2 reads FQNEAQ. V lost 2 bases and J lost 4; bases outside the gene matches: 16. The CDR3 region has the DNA TGTGCCAGCAGCTTATCGAGGGACAGGCTCACTTTTGGGTACGAGCAGTACTTC. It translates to CASSLSRDRLTFGYEQYF.

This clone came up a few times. CDR3: CATSRKPFADTQYF. CDR3 nucleotides: TGTGCCACCAGCAGGAAACCTTTCGCAGATACGCAGTATTTT. V usage is TRBV15 and J usage is TRBJ2-3; D is unresolved. Per germline, CDR1 LNHNV and CDR2 YYDKDF (reference sequence). CDR3 length equals 14 residues. The V gene lost 3 bases and the J gene lost 4 bases, with 11 bases spanning the gap.

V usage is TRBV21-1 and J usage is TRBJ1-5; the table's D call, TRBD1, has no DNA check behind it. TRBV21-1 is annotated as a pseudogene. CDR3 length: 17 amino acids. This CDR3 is CASSKVGGTGTNQPQHF. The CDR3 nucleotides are TGTGCCAGCAGCAAAGTCGGCGGGACAGGTACGAATCAGCCCCAGCATTTT.

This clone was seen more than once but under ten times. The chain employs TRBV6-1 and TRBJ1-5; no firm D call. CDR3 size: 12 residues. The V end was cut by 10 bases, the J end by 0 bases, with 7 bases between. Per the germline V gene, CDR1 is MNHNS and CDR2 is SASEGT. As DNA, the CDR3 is TGTGCCATCTCCTATAGCAATCAGCCCCAGCATTTT. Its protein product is CAISYSNQPQHF.

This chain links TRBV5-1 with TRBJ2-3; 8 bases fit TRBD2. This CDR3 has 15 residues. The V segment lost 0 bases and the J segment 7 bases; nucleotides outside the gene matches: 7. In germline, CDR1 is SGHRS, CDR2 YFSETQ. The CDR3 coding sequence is TGCGCCAGCAGCTTGGTCGCAGCGGGAGAAAATACGCAGTATTTT. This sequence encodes CASSLVAAGENTQYF.

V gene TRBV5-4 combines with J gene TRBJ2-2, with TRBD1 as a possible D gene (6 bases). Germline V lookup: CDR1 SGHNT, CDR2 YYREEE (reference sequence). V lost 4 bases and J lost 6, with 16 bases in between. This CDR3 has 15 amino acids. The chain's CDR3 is CASSPNDRMSGELFF. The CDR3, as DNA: TGTGCCAGCAGCCCAAATGACAGGATGTCCGGGGAGCTGTTTTTT.

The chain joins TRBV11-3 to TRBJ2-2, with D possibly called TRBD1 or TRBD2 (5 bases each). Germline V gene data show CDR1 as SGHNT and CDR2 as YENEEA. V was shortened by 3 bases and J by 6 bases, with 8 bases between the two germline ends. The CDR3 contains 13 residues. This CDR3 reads CASSFGDPGELFF. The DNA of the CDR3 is TGTGCCAGCAGCTTTGGGGACCCCGGGGAGCTGTTTTTT.